This T cell receptor (beta chain) emerged from a study of human T cells and chemical hapten exposure. Study-wide results and caveats: After DPC sensitization, TCRs above 1 in 1000 frequency showed no change.

Time point specified: pre-sensitization, week 0. The treatment is: therapeutic diphenylcyclopropenone sensitization with weekly scalp DPC. Germline CDR1 reads DFQATT; CDR2 reads SNEGSKA (reference sequence). The V end lost 0 bases, the J end lost 3 bases, and 19 bases lay between the germline ends. The CDR3 covers 17 residues. TCRdb reprocessed the RACE reads with MiXCR, giving one entry per CDR3 protein. The table lists a few hundred thousand distinct CDR3 sequences, about 7.7% of them singletons. Remarks on this clonotype: Its specificity is not known.

The TCR originated in a man younger than 35 with alopecia areata. Some clones in this sample may be carry-over from other donors' samples. V is TRBV20-1 and J is TRBJ2-3; D might be TRBD2 (6 bases). The sample here was whole blood, taken in connection with sensitization to the hapten diphenylcyclopropenone (DPC). CDR3 nucleotide sequence: TGCAGTGCTAGAGATGCGGAGGAGGGGAGCATGACAGATACGCAGTATTTT. It is translated as CSARDAEEGSMTDTQYF.